This TCR beta chain was retrieved from a study of technical replicates of blood from a handful of donors. TCRdb's table, derived via immunoSEQ multiplex PCR, lists solely in-frame clones and lacks some. The sample carries approximately 81,000 clones, 90% to 97% recorded once. The CDR3 contains 13 residues. Germline CDR1 and CDR2: MNHNS and SASEGT. The V and J ends lost 10 bases and 6 bases, in that order; junction bases with no gene match: 8. Sample: T cells isolated from PBMCs. The chain has TRBV6-1 and TRBJ2-3, with TRBD2 matching 9 bases. The source of this sequence is a human donor in good health. The CDR3 reads CATGREGWDTQYF. DNA of the CDR3: TGTGCCACCGGGCGGGAGGGGTGGGATACGCAGTATTTT.